The 20 T cell receptor beta chains given below trace back to one sample, sequenced in a study of blood T cell repertoires in COVID-19. Produced via immunoSEQ multiplex PCR; TCRdb's table is partial and in-frame only. The sample holds over 300,000 clones, around 90% seen once. The sample comprised peripheral blood. These receptors were obtained from a man aged 18 to 29 with active or convalescent COVID-19.

V usage is TRBV7-8 and J usage is TRBJ1-1; 7 bases match TRBD1. The CDR3 is 15 residues long. V gave up 5 bases and J gave up 2 bases; unmatched junction bases: 8. Per germline, CDR1 SGHVS and CDR2 FQNEAQ. The CDR3 sequence: CASSPRTGYNTEAFF. The CDR3 DNA reads TGTGCCAGCAGCCCCCGGACAGGTTATAACACTGAAGCTTTCTTT.

This clone was seen a single time. The chain joins TRBV29-1 to TRBJ2-1; 7 bases align to TRBD2. The CDR3 covers 15 residues. Trimming took 4 bases from V and 7 from J; bases not matched to a gene: 13. Germline V gene lookup returns CDR1 SQVTM and CDR2 ANQGSEA. The DNA of the CDR3 is TGCAGCGTTGTTTCGAGCGGGGTTATTTTGAATGAGCAGTTCTTC. As protein: CSVVSSGVILNEQFF.

The CDR3 sequence is CASSLEGTYNEQFF. Here the CDR3 DNA reads TGTGCCAGCAGCTTGGAGGGGACCTACAATGAGCAGTTCTTC. This rearrangement joins TRBV5-8 to TRBJ2-1, with D maybe TRBD1 (5 bases). Trimming took off 0 bases at V and 2 bases at J, with 6 bases between the two ends. CDR3 length: 14 amino acids. Germline V gene data show CDR1 as SGHTS and CDR2 as YDEGEE.

The chain links TRBV6-5 to TRBJ1-3, with TRBD1 as a possible D gene (5 bases). V lost 6 bases and J 10 bases, leaving 19 bases between the germline ends. CDR3 length: 14 residues. Germline V gene lookup returns CDR1 MNHEY and CDR2 SVGAGI. Written as DNA, the CDR3 is TGTGCCAGCAGCCAACGGGGGACGGGAAGGACCATATATTTT. Protein product: CASSQRGTGRTIYF.

This sequence joins TRBV3-1 (or the pseudogene TRBV3-2) and TRBJ2-2, with 16 bases that match TRBD2. CDR3 length: 17 amino acids. V was pared by 6 bases and J by 6 bases, with 7 bases of the junction left unmatched. Germline V gives CDR1 LGHDT, CDR2 YNNKEL (reference sequence). Here the CDR3 DNA reads TGTGCCAGCAGGCCGGGACTAGCGGGAGGGCCTTCCGGGGAGCTGTTTTTT. Translated, it gives CASRPGLAGGPSGELFF.

The chain uses TRBV7-2 and TRBJ1-2; TRBD1 matches at 8 bases. Germline CDR1 and CDR2: SGHTA and FQGNSA. Losses at the gene ends were 4 bases for V and 7 bases for J; bases not matched to a gene: 8. The CDR3 runs to 14 residues. The chain's CDR3 is CASSSQGAVGGYTF. The CDR3 DNA reads as TGTGCCAGCAGCTCCCAGGGGGCGGTCGGTGGCTACACCTTC.

This clone occurred a few times. The chain carries TRBV7-2 and TRBJ1-5, with no clear D. V lost 4 bases to trimming and J lost 0 bases, with 13 bases between them. Germline values: CDR1 SGHTA, CDR2 FQGNSA. This CDR3 has 16 residues. CDR3 coding DNA: TGTGCCAGCAGCTCTGGGAGTTCCCTTAGCAATCAGCCCCAGCATTTT. Protein product: CASSSGSSLSNQPQHF.

The gene calls are TRBV4-3 and TRBJ2-7, with D perhaps matching TRBD2 (6 bases). Germline CDR1 is LGHNA and CDR2 is YSLEER. V lost 0 bases, J lost 3 bases, and 9 bases lay in between. This CDR3 comprises 14 residues. This CDR3 reads CASSQDGLHYEQYF. The CDR3 DNA follows: TGCGCCAGCAGCCAAGACGGACTACACTACGAGCAGTACTTC.

V gene TRBV7-3 combines with J gene TRBJ2-3, with 8 bases fitting TRBD1. CDR1 and CDR2 (germline): SGHTA, FQGTGA. The CDR3 sequence is 15 residues long. With 5 bases clipped from V and 2 bases from J, the junction kept 6 bases outside the gene matches. The CDR3 loop reads CASSETGQVTDTQYF. The CDR3 region has the DNA TGTGCCAGCAGCGAGACGGGACAGGTCACAGATACGCAGTATTTT.

The genes are TRBV5-8 and TRBJ1-5, with TRBD1 matching over 8 bases. The CDR3 runs to 15 residues. V gave up 2 bases and J gave up 6 bases; unmatched junction bases: 7. CDR1 and CDR2 from the germline V gene are SGHTS and YDEGEE. The CDR3 sequence: CASSLYQGAGQPQHF. The CDR3 region has the DNA TGTGCCAGCAGCTTATATCAGGGGGCAGGTCAGCCCCAGCATTTT.

This sequence joins TRBV9 and TRBJ2-5, with D uncertain. V was shortened by 4 bases and J by 4 bases, with 5 bases between the two germline ends. The germline V gene encodes CDR1 SGDLS and CDR2 YYNGEE. The CDR3 extends over 11 amino acids. The CDR3 reads CASSPGETQYF. The CDR3 DNA sequence: TGTGCCAGCAGCCCCGGAGAGACCCAGTACTTC.

The rearrangement joins TRBV19 to TRBJ1-1, with D unclear. This CDR3 has 16 amino acids. The ends were cut back, 6 bases at V and 1 base at J, with 18 bases in the middle. Germline V gene sequence: CDR1 LNHDA, CDR2 SQIVND (reference sequence). The CDR3 loop reads CASSAGSQTGNTEAFF. In nucleotides, the CDR3 is TGTGCCAGTAGCGCCGGGAGTCAAACGGGGAACACTGAAGCTTTCTTT.

The CDR3 reads CASSPDRAQPQHF. The DNA of the CDR3 is TGTGCCAGCAGTCCCGACAGGGCCCAGCCCCAGCATTTT. This sequence joins TRBV6-5 and TRBJ1-5; 7 positions agree with TRBD1. The CDR3 sequence is 13 residues long. V shed 5 bases, J shed 7 bases, and the junction held 5 bases outside the gene matches. In germline, CDR1 is MNHEY, CDR2 SVGAGI.

The V call is TRBV29-1, the J call TRBJ1-1; 8 nucleotides line up with TRBD1. Germline-derived CDR1 and CDR2 are SQVTM and ANQGSEA. Germline trimming cut 6 bases from V and 7 bases from J; bases unmatched to any gene: 4. This CDR3 is built from 11 residues. Here the CDR3 reads CSVHRGNEAFF. CDR3 DNA sequence: TGCAGCGTCCACAGGGGGAATGAAGCTTTCTTT.

This clone was observed a handful of times. The chain is built from TRBV19 and TRBJ1-1; no reliable D call. V shed 5 bases and J shed 0 bases, with 16 bases lying between them. The CDR3 is 16 residues long. From germline, CDR1 is LNHDA and CDR2 SQIVND (reference sequence). The CDR3 is CASSSEGRWVNTEAFF. CDR3 nucleotide sequence: TGTGCCAGTAGTTCCGAGGGCAGGTGGGTGAACACTGAAGCTTTCTTT.

This chain uses TRBV29-1 with TRBJ1-2, with D perhaps TRBD1 (6 bases). Looked up from germline, CDR1 is SQVTM and CDR2 is ANQGSEA. The CDR3 spans 13 residues. Trimming removed 7 bases from V and 0 bases from J, with 12 bases in between. CDR3 loop: CSATGISNYGYTF. CDR3 in DNA: TGCAGCGCTACAGGGATATCTAACTATGGCTACACCTTC.

This CDR3 reads CASSRGGTGELFF. CDR3 nucleotide sequence: TGCGCCAGCAGCCGCGGCGGGACCGGGGAGCTGTTTTTT. The chain carries TRBV4-3 and TRBJ2-2, with D possibly being TRBD2 (5 bases). This CDR3 region has 13 residues. Looked up from germline, CDR1 is LGHNA and CDR2 is YSLEER. V gave up 4 bases and J gave up 5 bases, with 8 bases separating them.

This clone was observed once. The chain joins TRBV7-6 to TRBJ1-5, with D tentatively TRBD1 (5 bases). Germline lookup yields CDR1 SGHVS and CDR2 FNYEAQ. Trimming pared 1 base from V and 4 bases from J, leaving 11 bases between. This CDR3 spans 15 amino acids. The CDR3 DNA is TGTGCCAGCAGCTTAGTACCAGGGAAAAATCAGCCCCAGCATTTT. Its protein product is CASSLVPGKNQPQHF.

The V call is TRBV6-6, the J call TRBJ1-2, with a possible D match to TRBD1 (5 bases). This CDR3 spans 14 amino acids. Germline V gene sequence: CDR1 MNHNY, CDR2 SVGAGI (reference sequence). V was shortened by 6 bases and J by 8 bases, with 19 bases between the two germline ends. DNA for the CDR3: TGTGCCAGCAGCCAGACAGCGCCATGGGAAGGCTACACCTTC. It encodes CASSQTAPWEGYTF.

The chain has TRBV18 and TRBJ1-2, with a possible D match to TRBD1 (5 bases). Per germline, CDR1 KGHSH and CDR2 LQKENI. The CDR3 length is 12 residues. The V gene lost 2 bases and the J gene lost 6 bases, with 7 bases spanning the gap. DNA of the CDR3: TGTGCCAGCTCACCAGAAGGGGATGGCTACACCTTC. Translation: CASSPEGDGYTF.